This TCR beta chain originates from a study of T-cell reconstitution after alpha-beta-depleted transplantation in children. Unique molecular identifiers tagged the TCRbeta library. MiXCR, applied by TCRdb to the PCR reads, yields one record per CDR3 protein. The sample carries hundreds of thousands of distinct CDR3 sequences, roughly 15% recorded once. Of note for this clonotype: This clone may be a read error of a much larger clone one base away.

The CDR3 is 17 residues long. CDR1 KGHDR and CDR2 SFDVKD come from the germline V gene. Between the trimmed V and J ends, which lost 0 bases and 4 bases, there was a span of 15 bases. Source: PBMCs from the stem cell graft donor, taken from the stem cell graft. The chain carries TRBV24-1 and TRBJ2-1, with D unclear. The receptor's source is a human donor who donated a stem cell graft to a child with acute myeloid leukemia. CDR3 sequence: CATSDLSTDTHYNEQFF. CDR3 nucleotides: TGTGCCACCAGTGATTTGTCAACAGATACGCATTACAATGAGCAGTTCTTC.